The 4 T cell receptor beta chains below were found in one sample sequenced in a study of PD-1 blockade in classical Hodgkin lymphoma. Repertoires were generated with immunoSEQ multiplex PCR, while TCRdb's copy carries only in-frame clones and drops some. The table lists more than 30,000 clones, about 88% of them singletons. Indicated time point: newly diagnosed, previously untreated cHL patient sample. It was by magnetic negative selection that CD4+ T cells were purified from thawed PBMCs. The sequencing input was CD4+ T cells from blood. The receptors here all came from a human donor with classical Hodgkin lymphoma.

The chain combines TRBV27 with TRBJ2-2, with a possible D match to TRBD2 (6 bases). Germline V CDR1 and CDR2: MNHEY, SMNVEV (reference sequence). The germline V and J ends were trimmed by 3 bases and 0 bases, with 8 bases remaining between them. CDR3 length: 15 amino acids. The CDR3 nucleotides read TGTGCCAGCAGTTTTGGGAGGCCGAACACCGGGGAGCTGTTTTTT. This translates into CASSFGRPNTGELFF.

This sequence joins TRBV12-5 and TRBJ2-2, with D possibly being TRBD1 (6 bases). With 7 bases removed from V and 4 bases from J, the gap between germline ends came to 13 bases. Germline CDR1 is LGHNT and CDR2 is FRNRAP. There are 14 residues in the CDR3. The CDR3 reads CASADGQTTGELFF. CDR3 in DNA: TGTGCTAGTGCCGATGGACAGACCACCGGGGAGCTGTTTTTT.

The chain uses TRBV2 and TRBJ2-5; D gene unclear. V shed 4 bases and J shed 2 bases, with 5 bases lying between them. Germline loops: CDR1 SNHLY, CDR2 FYNNEI. The CDR3 length is 12 residues. The CDR3 region has the DNA TGTGCCAGCAGTGTTTCGCAAGAGACCCAGTACTTC. Translation: CASSVSQETQYF.

V and J are TRBV6-6 and TRBJ2-3, with 9 bases identical to TRBD2. Losses at the gene ends were 6 bases for V and 10 bases for J; bases not matched to a gene: 8. Germline-derived CDR1 and CDR2 are MNHNY and SVGAGI (reference sequence). This CDR3 contains 13 residues. The CDR3 DNA is TGTGCCAGCAGGAAAACAGCGGGAGGTGCGCAGTATTTT. Encoded protein: CASRKTAGGAQYF.